A selection of T cell receptor beta chains follows, all from one sample in a study of T cell changes during pregnancy in multiple sclerosis. Repertoires were generated with immunoSEQ multiplex PCR, while TCRdb's copy carries only in-frame clones and drops some. Counted here are about 36,000 clones, 91% occurring once; the ten biggest clones make up roughly 0.5%. The sequencing used CD4+ T cells from peripheral blood mononuclear cells, collected in the second trimester of pregnancy. The receptors shown here come from a female donor in good health, enrolled as a control in a pregnancy study. Both conserved end residues are part of each CDR3. Each record gives: CDR3 length, D gene, J gene, V gene, clone size, CDR3 DNA, CDR3 protein. D genes are given only for firm matches. The size entry is marked missing in some rows and otherwise reads once, few, many or a size class.

CDR3 length: 19; D gene: TRBD1; J gene: TRBJ2-6; V gene: TRBV11-1; clone size: NA; CDR3 DNA: TGTGCCAGCAGCCAACTGGCAGGGGGCTTGTTTCCTGGGGCCAACGTCCTGACTTTC; CDR3 protein: CASSQLAGGLFPGANVLTF
CDR3 length: 13; D gene: NA; J gene: TRBJ2-3; V gene: TRBV25-1; clone size: NA; CDR3 DNA: TGTGCCAGCAGTGATACAGGGACAGATACGCAGTATTTT; CDR3 protein: CASSDTGTDTQYF
CDR3 length: 13; D gene: NA; J gene: TRBJ1-6; V gene: TRBV9; clone size: NA; CDR3 DNA: TGTGCCAGCAGCGTAGGGGGGGTTTCACCCCTCCACTTT; CDR3 protein: CASSVGGVSPLHF
CDR3 length: 15; D gene: NA; J gene: TRBJ2-5; V gene: TRBV15; clone size: once; CDR3 DNA: TGTGCCACCAGCAGAGATATAGGGGGTCAAGAGACCCAGTACTTC; CDR3 protein: CATSRDIGGQETQYF
CDR3 length: 14; D gene: TRBD1; J gene: TRBJ1-2; V gene: TRBV5-6; clone size: once; CDR3 DNA: TGTGCCAGCAGCTGGGGACAGGGGAGCTATGGCTACACCTTC; CDR3 protein: CASSWGQGSYGYTF
CDR3 length: 17; D gene: TRBD1; J gene: TRBJ1-3; V gene: TRBV7-2; clone size: NA; CDR3 DNA: TGTGCCAGCAGCTTGTCCGGGACAGGGGAATCTGGAAACACCATATATTTT; CDR3 protein: CASSLSGTGESGNTIYF
CDR3 length: 16; D gene: TRBD2; J gene: TRBJ2-5; V gene: TRBV6-5; clone size: NA; CDR3 DNA: TGTGCCAGCAGTTACTCTCCTAGCGGGGGCCAAGAGACCCAGTACTTC; CDR3 protein: CASSYSPSGGQETQYF
CDR3 length: 14; D gene: NA; J gene: TRBJ2-2; V gene: TRBV7-9; clone size: NA; CDR3 DNA: TGTGCCAGCAGCTTAGAGGGGTCTACCGGGGAGCTGTTTTTT; CDR3 protein: CASSLEGSTGELFF
CDR3 length: 16; D gene: TRBD1; J gene: TRBJ1-3; V gene: TRBV4-1; clone size: NA; CDR3 DNA: TGCGCCAGCAGCCAAGATTGGACAGGGACTGGAAACACCATATATTTT; CDR3 protein: CASSQDWTGTGNTIYF
CDR3 length: 13; D gene: NA; J gene: TRBJ1-5; V gene: TRBV7-2; clone size: NA; CDR3 DNA: TGTGCCAGCAGCTTGGAGTACTCTGGGCCCCAGCATTTT; CDR3 protein: CASSLEYSGPQHF
CDR3 length: 16; D gene: TRBD2; J gene: TRBJ2-6; V gene: TRBV28; clone size: NA; CDR3 DNA: TGTGCCAGCAGTTTTGGGGGGGTAACTGGGGCCAACGTCCTGACTTTC; CDR3 protein: CASSFGGVTGANVLTF
CDR3 length: 14; D gene: NA; J gene: TRBJ2-3; V gene: TRBV5-4; clone size: NA; CDR3 DNA: TGTGCCAGCAGCTTGGCCGGGGGCACAGATACGCAGTATTTT; CDR3 protein: CASSLAGGTDTQYF
CDR3 length: 15; D gene: NA; J gene: TRBJ2-7; V gene: TRBV7-9; clone size: NA; CDR3 DNA: TGTGCCAGCAGCAAACCCCGAGCGGCCGCCTACGAGCAGTACTTC; CDR3 protein: CASSKPRAAAYEQYF
CDR3 length: 14; D gene: NA; J gene: TRBJ1-2; V gene: TRBV5-1; clone size: NA; CDR3 DNA: TGCGCCAGCAGCTTGGCTGGGGCTGACTATGGCTACACCTTC; CDR3 protein: CASSLAGADYGYTF
CDR3 length: 17; D gene: NA; J gene: TRBJ1-1; V gene: TRBV30; clone size: NA; CDR3 DNA: TGTGCCTGGAGGGCACTTCTAACTAGGGTTAGCGGCACTGAAGCTTTCTTT; CDR3 protein: CAWRALLTRVSGTEAFF
CDR3 length: 12; D gene: NA; J gene: TRBJ2-7; V gene: TRBV5-8; clone size: NA; CDR3 DNA: TGTGCCAGCAGTCGAGAAGGAGACGAGCAGTACTTC; CDR3 protein: CASSREGDEQYF
CDR3 length: 13; D gene: NA; J gene: TRBJ2-2; V gene: TRBV5-1; clone size: once; CDR3 DNA: TGCGCCAGCAGCTTCGGACAGATCGGGGAGCTGTTTTTT; CDR3 protein: CASSFGQIGELFF
CDR3 length: 13; D gene: NA; J gene: TRBJ1-4; V gene: TRBV30; clone size: NA; CDR3 DNA: TGTGCCTGGTCCCGGGGGTTCCAAGAAAAACTGTTTTTT; CDR3 protein: CAWSRGFQEKLFF
CDR3 length: 16; D gene: TRBD2; J gene: TRBJ2-1; V gene: TRBV7-2; clone size: NA; CDR3 DNA: TGTGCCAGCAGCCGGACCGGGACTAGCCGCACGGATGAGCAGTTCTTC; CDR3 protein: CASSRTGTSRTDEQFF
CDR3 length: 14; D gene: NA; J gene: TRBJ2-3; V gene: TRBV10-2; clone size: NA; CDR3 DNA: TGCGCCAGCAGTGACGTGGGGCGGGGAGATACGCAGTATTTT; CDR3 protein: CASSDVGRGDTQYF
CDR3 length: 15; D gene: TRBD1; J gene: TRBJ1-2; V gene: TRBV23-1; clone size: NA; CDR3 DNA: TGCGCCGGCAATCGTCCGGGACAGGGCCATATCGGCTACACCTTC; CDR3 protein: CAGNRPGQGHIGYTF
CDR3 length: 14; D gene: TRBD2; J gene: TRBJ2-7; V gene: TRBV29-1; clone size: NA; CDR3 DNA: TGCAGCGTTGACAGTCCTAGCGGGGTCTACGAGCAGTACTTC; CDR3 protein: CSVDSPSGVYEQYF
CDR3 length: 16; D gene: NA; J gene: TRBJ2-1; V gene: TRBV6-5; clone size: NA; CDR3 DNA: TGTGCCAGCAGTTACTCGAGTGGGACTGGTTCAAATGAGCAGTTCTTC; CDR3 protein: CASSYSSGTGSNEQFF
CDR3 length: 12; D gene: TRBD1; J gene: TRBJ1-4; V gene: TRBV4-1; clone size: NA; CDR3 DNA: TGCGCCACTTCATTACAGGGGGAAAAACTGTTTTTT; CDR3 protein: CATSLQGEKLFF
CDR3 length: 14; D gene: TRBD1; J gene: TRBJ1-4; V gene: TRBV2; clone size: NA; CDR3 DNA: TGTGCCAGCTCCAGCCGGGACAGAGGTGAAAAACTGTTTTTT; CDR3 protein: CASSSRDRGEKLFF
CDR3 length: 15; D gene: NA; J gene: TRBJ1-4; V gene: TRBV5-6; clone size: NA; CDR3 DNA: TGTGCCAGCAGCTTTCCCACAGTCGCACAAGGAAAACTGTTTTTT; CDR3 protein: CASSFPTVAQGKLFF
CDR3 length: 15; D gene: NA; J gene: TRBJ2-3; V gene: TRBV6-5; clone size: once; CDR3 DNA: TGTGCCAGCAGTTACGGGGCGGAGCATACAGATACGCAGTATTTT; CDR3 protein: CASSYGAEHTDTQYF
CDR3 length: 11; D gene: NA; J gene: TRBJ2-3; V gene: TRBV7-2; clone size: NA; CDR3 DNA: TGTGCCAGCACCTACACAGATACGCAGTATTTT; CDR3 protein: CASTYTDTQYF
CDR3 length: 13; D gene: TRBD2; J gene: TRBJ2-7; V gene: TRBV28; clone size: NA; CDR3 DNA: TGTGCCAGCAGTTTAGGGGGGGACTACGAGCAGTACTTC; CDR3 protein: CASSLGGDYEQYF
CDR3 length: 14; D gene: NA; J gene: TRBJ2-1; V gene: TRBV10-3; clone size: once; CDR3 DNA: TGTGCCTCCGGGGGGCTGGGGGATTACAATGAGCAGTTCTTC; CDR3 protein: CASGGLGDYNEQFF
CDR3 length: 15; D gene: NA; J gene: TRBJ1-1; V gene: TRBV5-8; clone size: NA; CDR3 DNA: TGTGCCAGCAGCTTGGAATTTCTGGAGAGAACTGAAGCTTTCTTT; CDR3 protein: CASSLEFLERTEAFF
CDR3 length: 16; D gene: TRBD1; J gene: TRBJ2-7; V gene: TRBV11-2; clone size: NA; CDR3 DNA: TGTGCCAGCAGCTCTCCCTGGGACAGGGGGGTCTACGAGCAGTACTTC; CDR3 protein: CASSSPWDRGVYEQYF
CDR3 length: 15; D gene: TRBD1; J gene: TRBJ1-2; V gene: TRBV4-1; clone size: NA; CDR3 DNA: TGCGCCAGCAGCTACCTGGACAGGGCCGACTATGGCTACACCTTC; CDR3 protein: CASSYLDRADYGYTF
CDR3 length: 14; D gene: TRBD1; J gene: TRBJ2-5; V gene: TRBV4-2; clone size: NA; CDR3 DNA: TGTGCCAGCAGCCAAGACAGGGGGCGAGAGACCCAGTACTTC; CDR3 protein: CASSQDRGRETQYF
CDR3 length: 17; D gene: TRBD1; J gene: TRBJ2-1; V gene: TRBV2; clone size: NA; CDR3 DNA: TGTGCCAGCAGTGAAAATCAGGGGGTTCGCTCCTACAATGAGCAGTTCTTC; CDR3 protein: CASSENQGVRSYNEQFF
CDR3 length: 14; D gene: NA; J gene: TRBJ2-7; V gene: TRBV5-1; clone size: NA; CDR3 DNA: TGCGCCAGCAGCTCATACCGACAGGCGGACGAGCAGTACTTC; CDR3 protein: CASSSYRQADEQYF
CDR3 length: 14; D gene: NA; J gene: TRBJ1-5; V gene: TRBV27; clone size: NA; CDR3 DNA: TGTGCCAGCAGTTTCGCGGGGGGGAATCAGCCCCAGCATTTT; CDR3 protein: CASSFAGGNQPQHF
CDR3 length: 15; D gene: NA; J gene: TRBJ2-5; V gene: TRBV19; clone size: NA; CDR3 DNA: TGTGCCAGTAGTTCCCAGACTAGAATTGTAGAGACCCAGTACTTC; CDR3 protein: CASSSQTRIVETQYF
CDR3 length: 16; D gene: NA; J gene: TRBJ1-4; V gene: TRBV18; clone size: NA; CDR3 DNA: TGTGCCAGCTCACCATATGTAACAGAAACAAATGAAAAACTGTTTTTT; CDR3 protein: CASSPYVTETNEKLFF
CDR3 length: 14; D gene: TRBD1; J gene: TRBJ2-2; V gene: TRBV6-1; clone size: NA; CDR3 DNA: TGTGCCAGCAGTGAAGCGACAGGGATCGGGGAGCTGTTTTTT; CDR3 protein: CASSEATGIGELFF
CDR3 length: 13; D gene: NA; J gene: TRBJ1-6; V gene: TRBV30; clone size: NA; CDR3 DNA: TGTGCCTGGAATGCGGGGGGGAATTCACCCCTCCACTTT; CDR3 protein: CAWNAGGNSPLHF
CDR3 length: 16; D gene: NA; J gene: TRBJ2-1; V gene: TRBV11-1; clone size: NA; CDR3 DNA: TGTGCCAGCAGCTTACGGAGGGCAATCTCCTACAATGAGCAGTTCTTC; CDR3 protein: CASSLRRAISYNEQFF
CDR3 length: 15; D gene: TRBD1; J gene: TRBJ1-3; V gene: TRBV6-6; clone size: NA; CDR3 DNA: TGTGCCAGCAGTTCCACCGGGACAGGAGGAAACACCATATATTTT; CDR3 protein: CASSSTGTGGNTIYF
CDR3 length: 16; D gene: NA; J gene: TRBJ2-7; V gene: TRBV21-1; clone size: NA; CDR3 DNA: TGTGCCACCGAGGGGGTACCTCTTCCGGGTAACCACGAGCAGTACTTC; CDR3 protein: CATEGVPLPGNHEQYF